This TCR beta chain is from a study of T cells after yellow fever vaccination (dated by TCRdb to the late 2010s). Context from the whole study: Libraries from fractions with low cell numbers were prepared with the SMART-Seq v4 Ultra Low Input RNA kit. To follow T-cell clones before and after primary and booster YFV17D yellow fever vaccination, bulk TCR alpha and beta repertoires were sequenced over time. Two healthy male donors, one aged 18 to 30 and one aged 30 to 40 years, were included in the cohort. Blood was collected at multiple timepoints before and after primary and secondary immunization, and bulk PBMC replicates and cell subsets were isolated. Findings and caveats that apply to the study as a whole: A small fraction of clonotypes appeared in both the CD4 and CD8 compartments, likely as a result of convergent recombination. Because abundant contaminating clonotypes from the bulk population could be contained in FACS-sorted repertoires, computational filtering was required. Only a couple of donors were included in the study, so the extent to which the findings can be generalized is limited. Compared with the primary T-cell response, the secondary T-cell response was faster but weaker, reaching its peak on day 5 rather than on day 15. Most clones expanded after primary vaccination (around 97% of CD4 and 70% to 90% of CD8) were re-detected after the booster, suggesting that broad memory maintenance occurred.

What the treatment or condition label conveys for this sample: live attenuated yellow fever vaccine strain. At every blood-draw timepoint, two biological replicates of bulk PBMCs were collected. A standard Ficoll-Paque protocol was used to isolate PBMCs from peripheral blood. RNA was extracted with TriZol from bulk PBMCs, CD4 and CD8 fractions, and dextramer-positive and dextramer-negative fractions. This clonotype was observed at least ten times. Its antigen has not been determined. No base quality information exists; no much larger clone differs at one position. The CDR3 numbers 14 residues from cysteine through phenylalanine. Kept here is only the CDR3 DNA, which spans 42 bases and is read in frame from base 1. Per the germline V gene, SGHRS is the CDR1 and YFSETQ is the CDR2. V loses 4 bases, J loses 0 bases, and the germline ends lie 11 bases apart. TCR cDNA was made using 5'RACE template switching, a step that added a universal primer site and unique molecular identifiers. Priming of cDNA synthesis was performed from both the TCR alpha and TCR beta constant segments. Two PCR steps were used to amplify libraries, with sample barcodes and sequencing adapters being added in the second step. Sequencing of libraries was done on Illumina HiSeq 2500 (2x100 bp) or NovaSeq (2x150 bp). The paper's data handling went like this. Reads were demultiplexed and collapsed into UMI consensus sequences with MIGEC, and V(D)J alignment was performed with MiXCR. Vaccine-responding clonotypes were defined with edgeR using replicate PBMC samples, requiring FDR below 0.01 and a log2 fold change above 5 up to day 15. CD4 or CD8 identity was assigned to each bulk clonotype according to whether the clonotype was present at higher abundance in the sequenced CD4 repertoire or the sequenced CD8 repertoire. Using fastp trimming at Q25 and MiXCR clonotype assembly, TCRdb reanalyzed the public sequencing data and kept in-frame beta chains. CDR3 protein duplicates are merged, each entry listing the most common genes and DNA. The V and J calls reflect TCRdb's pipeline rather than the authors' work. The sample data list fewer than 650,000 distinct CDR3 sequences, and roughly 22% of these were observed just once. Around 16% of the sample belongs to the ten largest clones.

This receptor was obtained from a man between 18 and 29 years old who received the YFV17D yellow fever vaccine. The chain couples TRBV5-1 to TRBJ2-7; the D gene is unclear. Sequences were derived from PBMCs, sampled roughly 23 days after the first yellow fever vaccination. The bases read TGCGCCAGCAGCGGGAAGGTCCCCTCCTACGAGCAGTACTTC. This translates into CASSGKVPSYEQYF.